The rows below give T cell receptor beta chains drawn from one sample of a study of blood T cell repertoires in COVID-19. Some clones are missing from TCRdb's copy, which holds only in-frame ones; the method was immunoSEQ multiplex PCR. Here the sample spans 97,000 or so clones, approximately 80% being singletons. Sequences were obtained from peripheral blood. Receptors were obtained from a man between 65 and 85 years old with acute or convalescent COVID-19. Each CDR3 is given with its conserved first and last residue. A D gene is named only where the DNA matches it firmly. Rows give clone size only sometimes, using once, few, many, or a class for an expanded clone.

14	once	TRBV6-4	TRBJ2-7	-	TGTGCCAGCAGTTCGACAATTACTTCCTACGAGCAGTACTTC	CASSSTITSYEQYF
14	-	TRBV5-5	TRBJ1-3	-	TGTGCCAGCAGCTTTGGGGGGGCTGGAAACACCATATATTTT	CASSFGGAGNTIYF
17	once	TRBV27	TRBJ2-2	TRBD1	TGTGCCAGCAGTTTGGATCGGACAGGGATTCGTACCGGGGAGCTGTTTTTT	CASSLDRTGIRTGELFF
16	-	TRBV20-1	TRBJ2-1	-	TGCAGTGCTAGTTCTCCGCGGGCAGGCTCCTACAATGAGCAGTTCTTC	CSASSPRAGSYNEQFF
14	-	TRBV7-9	TRBJ1-2	TRBD1	TGTGCCAGCAGCTTCCGGGACAGGGATTATGGCTACACCTTC	CASSFRDRDYGYTF
15	-	TRBV14	TRBJ1-4	TRBD1	TGTGCCAGCAGGCCCGGGACAGGGGCTAATGAAAAACTGTTTTTT	CASRPGTGANEKLFF
16	once	TRBV7-6	TRBJ2-7	-	TGTGCCAGCAGCTTAGAGGTGTCCTTGGCGGGAAGTGAGCAGTACTTC	CASSLEVSLAGSEQYF
12	-	TRBV18	TRBJ1-2	TRBD1	TGTGCCAGCTCACGTCCCGGGACAGGTGATTACTTC	CASSRPGTGDYF
16	few	TRBV25-1	TRBJ1-6	TRBD1	TGTGCCAGCAGTGATCTCCGACAGGGCAGCAATTCACCCCTCCACTTT	CASSDLRQGSNSPLHF
14	-	TRBV10-2	TRBJ1-2	-	TGCGCCAGCGGGAGGGGAAGGATAGGCTATGGCTACACCTTC	CASGRGRIGYGYTF
15	-	TRBV7-2	TRBJ2-3	TRBD2	TGTGCCAGCAGCTTAGGAGCGGGAGGAGGAGATACGCAGTATTTT	CASSLGAGGGDTQYF
15	once	TRBV2	TRBJ2-1	-	TGTGCCAGCAGGCGGGGTACAGGTAGGCCGAATGAGCAGTTCTTC	CASRRGTGRPNEQFF
17	-	TRBV11-2	TRBJ2-3	TRBD2	TGTGCCAGCAGCTTTTCTGTTAGCGGCGGGGGGACAGATACGCAGTATTTT	CASSFSVSGGGTDTQYF
16	-	TRBV6-2/TRBV6-3	TRBJ2-3	-	TGTGCCAGCAGTTACTCCCTCCAGGGGACGCTCGATACGCAGTATTTT	CASSYSLQGTLDTQYF
14	-	TRBV2	TRBJ1-6	TRBD1	TGTGCCAGCAGCGCCCGGGACAGAAATTCACCCCTCCACTTT	CASSARDRNSPLHF
13	few	TRBV6-5	TRBJ1-6	TRBD1	TGTGCCAGCAGAGACAGGGCTAATTCACCCCTCCACTTT	CASRDRANSPLHF
16	-	TRBV19	TRBJ2-2	-	TGTGCCAGTAGTATCGCGGGGACCAGCGGTCCCGGGGAGCTGTTTTTT	CASSIAGTSGPGELFF
14	few	TRBV5-5	TRBJ1-6	-	TGTGCCAGCAGCTTTGCAGACAATAATTCACCCCTCCACTTT	CASSFADNNSPLHF
15	-	TRBV11-2	TRBJ1-1	-	TGTGCCAGCAGCTATTCCTCAGGGGTGGGCACTGAAGCTTTCTTT	CASSYSSGVGTEAFF
16	-	TRBV28	TRBJ1-2	TRBD1	TGTGCCAGCAGTTTGGGGACAGGGGTTGGTCTTGGCGGCTACACCTTC	CASSLGTGVGLGGYTF
12	once	TRBV18	TRBJ1-1	-	TGTGCCAGCTCACCAGGGGCTAGTGAAGCTTTCTTT	CASSPGASEAFF
15	-	TRBV7-3	TRBJ2-3	-	TGTGCCAGCAGCTTAAATGCGGGCTACCCCTCTACGCAGTATTTT	CASSLNAGYPSTQYF
14	-	TRBV19	TRBJ2-7	-	TGTGCCAGTAGTCCTCTGACAGAGAACTACGAGCAGTACTTC	CASSPLTENYEQYF
14	few	TRBV20-1	TRBJ1-2	-	TGCAGTGCTAGTCCGGACACTCTAAACTATGGCTACACCTTC	CSASPDTLNYGYTF
15	few	TRBV5-5	TRBJ1-1	TRBD1	TGTGCCAGCAGCCTCAAACAGGGGGTGGGTCATGGGGCTTTCTTT	CASSLKQGVGHGAFF
14	-	TRBV7-2	TRBJ1-5	TRBD1	TGTGCCAGCAGCTTGGGACAGGGGAGTCAGCCCCAGCATTTT	CASSLGQGSQPQHF
18	-	TRBV4-1	TRBJ2-1	TRBD2	TGCGCCAGCAGCCAAGATGGTTCCCTCGGGACTAGACACAATGAGCAGTTCTTC	CASSQDGSLGTRHNEQFF
15	-	TRBV3-1/TRBV3-2	TRBJ1-2	TRBD1	TGTGCCAGCGGGCCAGGACAGGCCAAAGCGAGTGGCTACACCTTC	CASGPGQAKASGYTF
13	-	TRBV2	TRBJ2-1	-	TGTGCCAGCAGTGGACAGTTGGGCAATGAGCAGTTCTTC	CASSGQLGNEQFF
20	-	TRBV15	TRBJ2-2	TRBD2	TGTGCCACCAGCACCGACAGGAGAAGGACTAGCGGGAGCAGAACCGGGGAGCTGTTTTTT	CATSTDRRRTSGSRTGELFF
13	-	TRBV6-5	TRBJ1-4	-	TGTGCCAGCACCAGGGCCAGAAATGAAAAACTGTTTTTT	CASTRARNEKLFF
17	-	TRBV28	TRBJ2-1	TRBD1	TGTGCCAGCAGTTTATTCAGGGGGCAGGGCTCCTACAATGAGCAGTTCTTC	CASSLFRGQGSYNEQFF
13	-	TRBV30	TRBJ2-6	-	TGTGCCGGCGACACCTCTGGGGCCAACGTCCTGACTTTC	CAGDTSGANVLTF
19	-	TRBV30	TRBJ1-5	-	TGTGCCTGGAGTGTTTCACTCCAGCGGGGGCAATATAGCAATCAGCCCCAGCATTTT	CAWSVSLQRGQYSNQPQHF
13	-	TRBV7-9	TRBJ2-2	-	TGTGCCAGCAGCTTAGTGGCCGCCGGGGAGCTGTTTTTT	CASSLVAAGELFF
13	-	TRBV12-3/TRBV12-4	TRBJ1-1	-	TGTGCCAGCACCCGGTTTGAGGGCACTGAAGCTTTCTTT	CASTRFEGTEAFF
13	few	TRBV30	TRBJ2-5	TRBD1	TGTGCCTGGAGGGACGACACAGGGGGAACCCAGTACTTC	CAWRDDTGGTQYF
13	-	TRBV5-1	TRBJ2-1	-	TGCGCCAGCAACATTGGCTCCTACAATGAGCAGTTCTTC	CASNIGSYNEQFF
14	-	TRBV25-1	TRBJ2-7	TRBD1	TGTGCCAGCAGTCTGGACAGGGTCCCCTACGAGCAGTACTTC	CASSLDRVPYEQYF
14	once	TRBV9	TRBJ1-3	-	TGTGCCAGCAGTGTGGACAGCTCTGGAAACACCATATATTTT	CASSVDSSGNTIYF
19	-	TRBV18	TRBJ1-6	TRBD1	TGTGCCAGCTCACCCTTGGTTGGGAAACAGGGGGGAAATTTTTCACCCCTCCACTTT	CASSPLVGKQGGNFSPLHF
14	-	TRBV5-1	TRBJ2-1	-	TGCGCCAGCAGCTTTGGAGAGGGGGACAATGAGCAGTTCTTC	CASSFGEGDNEQFF
16	-	TRBV4-2	TRBJ1-4	TRBD1	TGTGCCAGCAGCCAAGACCTCGACAGGGGTAGGGAAAAACTGTTTTTT	CASSQDLDRGREKLFF
15	-	TRBV3-1/TRBV3-2	TRBJ2-2	TRBD2	TGTGCCAGCAGCCAAGTGGGCGGGGGCACCGGGGAGCTGTTTTTT	CASSQVGGGTGELFF
16	-	TRBV4-1	TRBJ1-1	TRBD1	TGCGCCAGCAGCCAACCCGACAGGGGCCTGAACACTGAAGCTTTCTTT	CASSQPDRGLNTEAFF
16	few	TRBV7-3	TRBJ1-2	TRBD1	TGTGCCAGCAGCCCCCAGGGACAGGGCAAAAACTATGGCTACACCTTC	CASSPQGQGKNYGYTF
13	once	TRBV10-3	TRBJ1-3	-	TGTGCCATCGCCCGCGGCTTGGAAAACACCATATATTTT	CAIARGLENTIYF
16	-	TRBV9	TRBJ2-1	TRBD2	TGTGCCAGCAGCGGCTCCGGGACTAGCGGTTACAATGAGCAGTTCTTC	CASSGSGTSGYNEQFF
16	-	TRBV28	TRBJ1-3	-	TGTGCCAGCAACACCATCGGGGGTGGGACTGGAAACACCATATATTTT	CASNTIGGGTGNTIYF
15	-	TRBV4-3	TRBJ2-1	TRBD2	TGCGCCAGCAGCCAAGATGGAACTAGCGGGCGAGAGCAGTTCTTC	CASSQDGTSGREQFF
15	once	TRBV7-2	TRBJ1-4	TRBD1	TGTGCCAGCAGCTTCCCGACAGGGTTAGGTGAAAAACTGTTTTTT	CASSFPTGLGEKLFF
15	few	TRBV7-7	TRBJ2-1	TRBD2	TGTGCTAGCAGCTACGGGACTAGCGGGAAAGGGGAGCAGTTCTTC	CASSYGTSGKGEQFF
16	once	TRBV18	TRBJ1-1	TRBD1	TGTGCCAGCTCACTTGGGACAGGGGGCTCTTTCACTGAAGCTTTCTTT	CASSLGTGGSFTEAFF
15	-	TRBV2	TRBJ2-5	-	TGTGCCAGCATGGCTGGGGGCCATAATCAACCGACCCAGTACTTC	CASMAGGHNQPTQYF